What follows describes a single T cell receptor (beta chain). Antigen unknown. The sample belongs to a study of blood T cells in healthy people across ages. Findings and caveats of the study: In these data, TCR beta diversity tracked strongly with naive T cell percentage.

Through a sample-barcoded 5' primer and a J-beta primer mix, a second PCR was run for roughly 7 to 11 cycles. TCRdb called the 5' RACE reads again in MiXCR, with one record for every CDR3 protein. The sample yields 700,000 to 1,000,000 distinct CDR3 sequences, roughly 44% seen once. The receptor comes from a man aged 60 to 69 in good health. Sequencing used blood.

The CDR3 sequence is CASSAAGSPDEQYF. CDR3 DNA sequence: TGTGCCAGCAGCGCCGCCGGGTCCCCTGACGAGCAGTACTTC. The chain links TRBV11-2 to TRBJ2-7; no clear D gene. The V gene lost 5 bases and the J gene lost 5 bases, with 16 bases spanning the gap. Germline values: CDR1 SGHAT, CDR2 FQNNGV. The CDR3 has 14 residues.